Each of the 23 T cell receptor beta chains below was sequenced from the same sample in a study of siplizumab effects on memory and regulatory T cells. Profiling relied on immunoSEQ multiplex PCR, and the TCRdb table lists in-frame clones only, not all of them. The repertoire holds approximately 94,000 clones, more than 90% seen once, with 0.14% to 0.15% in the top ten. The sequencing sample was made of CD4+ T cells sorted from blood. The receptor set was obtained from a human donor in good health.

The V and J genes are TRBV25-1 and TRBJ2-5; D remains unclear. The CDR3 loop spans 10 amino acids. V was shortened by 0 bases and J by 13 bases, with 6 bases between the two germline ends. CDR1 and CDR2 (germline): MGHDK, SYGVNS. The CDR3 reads CASSEYPGYF. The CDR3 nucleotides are TGTGCCAGCAGTGAATACCCAGGGTACTTC.

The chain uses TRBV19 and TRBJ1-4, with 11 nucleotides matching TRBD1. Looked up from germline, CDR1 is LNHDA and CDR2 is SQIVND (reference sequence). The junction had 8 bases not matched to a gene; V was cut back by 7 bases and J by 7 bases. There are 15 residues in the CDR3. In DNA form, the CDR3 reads TGTGCCAGTATACCCCGGGACAGGGGGTCTGAAAAACTGTTTTTT. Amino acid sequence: CASIPRDRGSEKLFF.

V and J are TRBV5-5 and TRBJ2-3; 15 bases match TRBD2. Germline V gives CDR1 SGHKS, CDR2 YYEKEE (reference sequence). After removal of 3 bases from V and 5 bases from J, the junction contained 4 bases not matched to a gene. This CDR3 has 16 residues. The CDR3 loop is CASSWTSGGAVDTQYF. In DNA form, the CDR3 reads TGTGCCAGCAGCTGGACTAGCGGGGGGGCCGTAGATACGCAGTATTTT.

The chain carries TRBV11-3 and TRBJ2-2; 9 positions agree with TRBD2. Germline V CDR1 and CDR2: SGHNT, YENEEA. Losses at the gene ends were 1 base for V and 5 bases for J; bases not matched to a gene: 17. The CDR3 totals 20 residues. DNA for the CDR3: TGTGCCAGCAGCTTAGCCCCATGGGGCGGGGGGGCCGGCGGAACCGGGGAGCTGTTTTTT. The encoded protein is CASSLAPWGGGAGGTGELFF.

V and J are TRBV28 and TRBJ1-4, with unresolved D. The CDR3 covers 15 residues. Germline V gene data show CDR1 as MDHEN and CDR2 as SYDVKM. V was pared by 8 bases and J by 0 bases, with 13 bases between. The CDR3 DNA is TGTGCCAGCTCAATGGCAGGATCAACTAATGAAAAACTGTTTTTT. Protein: CASSMAGSTNEKLFF.

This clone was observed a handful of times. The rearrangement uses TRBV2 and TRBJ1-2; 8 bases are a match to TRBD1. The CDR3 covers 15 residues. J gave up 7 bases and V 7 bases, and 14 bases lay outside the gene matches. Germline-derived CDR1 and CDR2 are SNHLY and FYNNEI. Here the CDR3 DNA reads TGTGCCAGCATCCTAACTCCGGGACAGGAAGCTGGCTACACCTTC. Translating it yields CASILTPGQEAGYTF.

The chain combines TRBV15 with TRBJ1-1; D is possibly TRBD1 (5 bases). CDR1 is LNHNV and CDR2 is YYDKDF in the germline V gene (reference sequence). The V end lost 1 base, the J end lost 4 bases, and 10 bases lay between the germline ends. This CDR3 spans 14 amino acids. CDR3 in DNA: TGTGCCACCAGCAGAGGGGCAGGGAGCACTGAAGCTTTCTTT. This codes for CATSRGAGSTEAFF.

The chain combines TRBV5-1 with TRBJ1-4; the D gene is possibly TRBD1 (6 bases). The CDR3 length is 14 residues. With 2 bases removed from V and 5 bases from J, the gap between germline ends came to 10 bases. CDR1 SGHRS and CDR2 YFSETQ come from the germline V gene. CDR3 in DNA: TGCGCCAGCAGCTTAAGAGGACAGAATGAAAAACTGTTTTTT. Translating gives CASSLRGQNEKLFF.

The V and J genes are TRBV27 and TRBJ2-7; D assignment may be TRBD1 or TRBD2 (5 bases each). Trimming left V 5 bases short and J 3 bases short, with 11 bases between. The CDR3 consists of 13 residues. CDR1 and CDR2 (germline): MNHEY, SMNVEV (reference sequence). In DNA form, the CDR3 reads TGTGCCAGCAGTACCGGGACCCACTACGAGCAGTACTTC. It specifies CASSTGTHYEQYF.

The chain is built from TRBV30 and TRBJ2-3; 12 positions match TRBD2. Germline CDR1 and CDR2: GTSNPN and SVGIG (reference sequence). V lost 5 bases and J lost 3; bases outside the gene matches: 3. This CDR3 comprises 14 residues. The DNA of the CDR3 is TGTGCCTGGGCTAGCGGGGGGGGTACAGATACGCAGTATTTT. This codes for CAWASGGGTDTQYF. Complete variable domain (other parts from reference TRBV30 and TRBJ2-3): SQTIHQWPATLVQPVGSPLSLECTVEGTSNPNLYWYRQAAGRGLQLLFYSVGIGQISSEVPQNLSASRPQDRQFILSSKKLLLSDSGFYLCAWASGGGTDTQYFGPGTRLTVL.

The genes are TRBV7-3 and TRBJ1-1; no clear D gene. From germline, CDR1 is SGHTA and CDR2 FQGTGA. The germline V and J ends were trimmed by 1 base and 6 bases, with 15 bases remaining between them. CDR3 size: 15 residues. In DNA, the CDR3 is TGTGCCAGCAGCTTAAATACGGGCGCCGGGGCTGAAGCTTTCTTT. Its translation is CASSLNTGAGAEAFF.

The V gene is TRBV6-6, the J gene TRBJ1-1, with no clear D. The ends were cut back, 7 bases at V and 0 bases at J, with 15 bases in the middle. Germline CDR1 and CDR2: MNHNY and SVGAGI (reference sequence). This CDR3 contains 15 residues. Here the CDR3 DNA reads TGTGCCAGCACCTCGAGGTCCCAGTTGAACACTGAAGCTTTCTTT. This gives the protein CASTSRSQLNTEAFF.

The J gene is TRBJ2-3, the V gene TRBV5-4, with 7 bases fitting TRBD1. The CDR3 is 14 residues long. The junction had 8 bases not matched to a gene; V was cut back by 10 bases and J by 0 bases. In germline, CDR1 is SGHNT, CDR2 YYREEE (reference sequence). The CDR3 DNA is TGTGCCTCCACGAGGGGGCTTAGCACAGATACGCAGTATTTT. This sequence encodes CASTRGLSTDTQYF.

CDR3 amino acids: CASSLTAGGVAYNEQFF. The CDR3 region has the DNA TGTGCCAGCAGCCTTACCGCGGGGGGGGTCGCTTACAATGAGCAGTTCTTC. V usage is TRBV7-2 and J usage is TRBJ2-1; 9 bases fit TRBD2. The CDR3 covers 17 residues. Per the germline V gene, CDR1 is SGHTA and CDR2 is FQGNSA. V shed 5 bases, J shed 4 bases, and the junction held 12 bases outside the gene matches.

CDR3 sequence: CASSSPSIRDTPRGYGYTF. As DNA, the CDR3 is TGTGCCAGCAGCTCACCCTCCATCCGGGACACTCCCCGGGGCTATGGCTACACCTTC. The genes are TRBV7-2 and TRBJ1-2; a possible D gene is TRBD1 (6 bases). Per the germline V gene, CDR1 is SGHTA and CDR2 is FQGNSA. CDR3 length: 19 residues. With 4 bases removed from V and 4 bases from J, the gap between germline ends came to 28 bases.

In DNA, the CDR3 is TGTGCCAGCTTTAGGACTAGCGGGATGGGTGAGCAGTTCTTC. This codes for CASFRTSGMGEQFF. V is TRBV6-1 and J is TRBJ2-1, with 12 bases that match TRBD2. Trimming removed 8 bases from V and 9 bases from J; junction bases left unmatched: 8. Germline CDR1 reads MNHNS; CDR2 reads SASEGT. There are 14 residues in the CDR3.

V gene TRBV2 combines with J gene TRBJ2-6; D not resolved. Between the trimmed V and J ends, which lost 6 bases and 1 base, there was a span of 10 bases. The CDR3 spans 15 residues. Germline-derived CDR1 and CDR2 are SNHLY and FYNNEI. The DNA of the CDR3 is TGTGCCAGCAGGAGAGACGGTTCTGGGGCCAACGTCCTGACTTTC. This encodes CASRRDGSGANVLTF.

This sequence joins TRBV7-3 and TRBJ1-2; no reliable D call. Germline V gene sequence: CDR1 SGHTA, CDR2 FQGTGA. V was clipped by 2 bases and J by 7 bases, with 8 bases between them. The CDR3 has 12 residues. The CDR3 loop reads CASSLGWTGYTF. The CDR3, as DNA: TGTGCCAGCAGCTTAGGTTGGACTGGCTACACCTTC.

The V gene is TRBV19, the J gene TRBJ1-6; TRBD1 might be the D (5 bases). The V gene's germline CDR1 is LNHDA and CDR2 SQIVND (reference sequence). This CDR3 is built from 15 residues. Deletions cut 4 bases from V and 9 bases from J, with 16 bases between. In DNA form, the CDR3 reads TGTGCCAGTAGTACGCGCCCGGAGAGGGGTTCACCCCTCCACTTT. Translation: CASSTRPERGSPLHF.

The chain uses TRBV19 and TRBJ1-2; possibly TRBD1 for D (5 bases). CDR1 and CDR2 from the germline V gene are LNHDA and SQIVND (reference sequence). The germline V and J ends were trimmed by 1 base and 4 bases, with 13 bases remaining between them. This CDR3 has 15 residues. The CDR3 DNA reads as TGTGCCAGTAGTATAGCGTCCCAGGGCGCCTATGGCTACACCTTC. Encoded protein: CASSIASQGAYGYTF.

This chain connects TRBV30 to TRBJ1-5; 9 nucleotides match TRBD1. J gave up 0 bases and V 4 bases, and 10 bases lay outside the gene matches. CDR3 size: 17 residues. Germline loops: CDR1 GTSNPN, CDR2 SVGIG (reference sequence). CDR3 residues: CAWKGQGTFYSNQPQHF. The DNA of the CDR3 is TGTGCCTGGAAGGGACAGGGTACCTTTTATAGCAATCAGCCCCAGCATTTT.

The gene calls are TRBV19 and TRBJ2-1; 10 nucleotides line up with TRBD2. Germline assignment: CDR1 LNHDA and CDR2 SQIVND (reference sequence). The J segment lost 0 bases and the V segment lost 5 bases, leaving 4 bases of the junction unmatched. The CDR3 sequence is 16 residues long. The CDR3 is CASSLLAGLSYNEQFF. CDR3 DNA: TGTGCCAGTAGTTTACTAGCGGGGCTCTCCTACAATGAGCAGTTCTTC.

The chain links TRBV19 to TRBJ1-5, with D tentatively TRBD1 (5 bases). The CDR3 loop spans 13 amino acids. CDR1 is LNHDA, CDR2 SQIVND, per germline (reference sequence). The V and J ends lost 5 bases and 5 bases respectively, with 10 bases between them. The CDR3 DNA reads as TGTGCCAGTAGTGGACGGACACATCAGCCCCAGCATTTT. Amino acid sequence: CASSGRTHQPQHF.